The source of this T cell receptor beta chain is a study of cytomegalovirus exposure and HLA in healthy donors. Overall study findings and caveats: Most TCR sequences were uncommon, yet certain public TCRs appeared in many donors.

Primers: 60 Vbeta forward and 13 Jbeta reverse. Sequencing used immunoSEQ multiplex PCR; TCRdb keeps in-frame clones, though not all of them. The table lists 92,000 or so clones, about 66% of them singletons, with 20% to 25% in the top ten. With V trimmed by 6 bases and J by 0 bases, 7 bases remained unmatched. The CDR3 covers 15 residues. Germline V gene lookup returns CDR1 MNHNY and CDR2 SVGAGI (reference sequence). Of note for this clone: The antigen is undetermined.

The sequence was collected from a woman aged 45-65 years in good health and CMV-seropositive. The specimen was PBMCs. This chain links TRBV6-6 with TRBJ1-1; 7 nucleotides align to TRBD1. This CDR3 is CASRDRARMNTEAFF. In nucleotides, the CDR3 is TGTGCCAGCAGAGACAGGGCCCGAATGAACACTGAAGCTTTCTTT.